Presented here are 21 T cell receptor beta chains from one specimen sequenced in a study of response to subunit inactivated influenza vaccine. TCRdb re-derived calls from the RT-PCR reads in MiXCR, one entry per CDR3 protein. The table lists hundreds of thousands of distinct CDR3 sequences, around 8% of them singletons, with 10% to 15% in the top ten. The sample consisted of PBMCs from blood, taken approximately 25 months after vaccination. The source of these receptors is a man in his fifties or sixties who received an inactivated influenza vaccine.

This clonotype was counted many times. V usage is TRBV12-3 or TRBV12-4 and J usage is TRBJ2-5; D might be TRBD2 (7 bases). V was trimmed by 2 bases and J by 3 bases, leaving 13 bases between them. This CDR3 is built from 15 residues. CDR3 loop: CASSLRGGRKETQYF. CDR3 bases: TGTGCCAGCAGTTTAAGGGGGGGGCGCAAAGAGACCCAGTACTTC.

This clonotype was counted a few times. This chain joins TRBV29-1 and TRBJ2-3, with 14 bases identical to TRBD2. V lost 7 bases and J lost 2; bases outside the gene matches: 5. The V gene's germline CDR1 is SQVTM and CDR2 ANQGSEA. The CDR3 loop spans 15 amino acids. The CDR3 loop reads CSGGTSGSVTDTQYF. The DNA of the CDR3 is TGCAGCGGAGGGACTAGCGGGAGCGTCACAGATACGCAGTATTTT.

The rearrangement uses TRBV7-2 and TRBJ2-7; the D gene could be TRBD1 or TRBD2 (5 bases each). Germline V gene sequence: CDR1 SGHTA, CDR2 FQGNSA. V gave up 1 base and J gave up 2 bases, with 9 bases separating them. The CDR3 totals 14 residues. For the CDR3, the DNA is TGTGCCAGCAGCTTAGTTGAGGGACCCTACGAGCAGTACTTC. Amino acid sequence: CASSLVEGPYEQYF.

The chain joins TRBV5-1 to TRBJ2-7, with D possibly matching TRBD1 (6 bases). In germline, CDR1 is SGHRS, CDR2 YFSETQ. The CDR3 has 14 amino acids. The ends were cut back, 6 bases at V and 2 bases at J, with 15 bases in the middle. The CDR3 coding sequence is TGCGCCAGCACCGATACAGGGAATCCCTACGAGCAGTACTTC. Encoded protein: CASTDTGNPYEQYF.

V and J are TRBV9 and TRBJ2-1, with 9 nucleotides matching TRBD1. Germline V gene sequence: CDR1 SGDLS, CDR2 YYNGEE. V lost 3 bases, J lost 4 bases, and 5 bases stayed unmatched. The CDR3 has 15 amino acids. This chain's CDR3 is CASSARTGEYNEQFF. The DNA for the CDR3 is TGTGCCAGCAGCGCTCGGACAGGGGAGTACAATGAGCAGTTCTTC.

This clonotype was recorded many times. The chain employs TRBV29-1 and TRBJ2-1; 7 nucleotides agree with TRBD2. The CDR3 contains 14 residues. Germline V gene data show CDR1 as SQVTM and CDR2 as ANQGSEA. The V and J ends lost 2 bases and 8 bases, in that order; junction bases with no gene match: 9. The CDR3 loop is CSVEPKTSTYEQFF. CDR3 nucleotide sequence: TGCAGCGTTGAACCAAAGACTAGCACCTATGAGCAGTTCTTC.

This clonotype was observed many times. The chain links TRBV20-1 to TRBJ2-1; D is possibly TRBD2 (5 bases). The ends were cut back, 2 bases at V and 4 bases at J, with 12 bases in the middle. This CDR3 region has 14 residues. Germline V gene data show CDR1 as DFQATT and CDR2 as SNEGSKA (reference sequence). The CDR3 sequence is CSARWASFYNEQFF. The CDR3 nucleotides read TGCAGTGCTAGATGGGCTAGCTTTTACAATGAGCAGTTCTTC.

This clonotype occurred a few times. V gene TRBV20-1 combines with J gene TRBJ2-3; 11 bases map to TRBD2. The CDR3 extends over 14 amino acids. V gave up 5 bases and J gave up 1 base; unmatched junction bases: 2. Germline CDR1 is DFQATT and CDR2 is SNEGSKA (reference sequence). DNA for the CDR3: TGCAGTGCTCTACTAGCGGGGGGCACAGATACGCAGTATTTT. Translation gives CSALLAGGTDTQYF.

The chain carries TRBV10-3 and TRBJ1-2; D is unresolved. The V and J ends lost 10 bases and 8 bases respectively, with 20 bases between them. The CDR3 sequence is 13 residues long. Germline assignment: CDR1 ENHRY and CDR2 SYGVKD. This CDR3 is CATRILKDGGYTF. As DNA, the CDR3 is TGTGCCACCCGGATACTTAAGGACGGCGGCTACACCTTC.

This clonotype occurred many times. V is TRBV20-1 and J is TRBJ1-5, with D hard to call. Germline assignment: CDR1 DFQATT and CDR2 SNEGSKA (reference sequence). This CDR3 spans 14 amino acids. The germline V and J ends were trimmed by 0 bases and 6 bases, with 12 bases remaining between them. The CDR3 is CSAREGAGGQPQHF. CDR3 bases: TGCAGTGCTAGAGAGGGCGCAGGAGGTCAGCCCCAGCATTTT.

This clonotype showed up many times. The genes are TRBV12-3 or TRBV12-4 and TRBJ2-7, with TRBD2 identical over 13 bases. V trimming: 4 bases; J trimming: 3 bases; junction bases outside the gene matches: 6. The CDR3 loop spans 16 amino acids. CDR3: CASSSRTSGGHYEQYF. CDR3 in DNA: TGTGCCAGCAGTTCTCGGACTAGCGGGGGTCACTACGAGCAGTACTTC.

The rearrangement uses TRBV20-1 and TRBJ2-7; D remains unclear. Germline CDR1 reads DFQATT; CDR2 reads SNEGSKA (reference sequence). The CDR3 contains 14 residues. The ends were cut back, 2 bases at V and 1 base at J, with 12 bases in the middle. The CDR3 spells CSARHSAASYEQYF. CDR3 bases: TGCAGTGCTAGACACAGCGCGGCATCCTACGAGCAGTACTTC.

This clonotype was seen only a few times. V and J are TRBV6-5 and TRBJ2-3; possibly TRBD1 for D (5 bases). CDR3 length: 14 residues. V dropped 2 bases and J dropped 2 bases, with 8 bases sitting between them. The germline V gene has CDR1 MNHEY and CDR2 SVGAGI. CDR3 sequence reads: CASSYGANTDTQYF. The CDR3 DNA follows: TGTGCCAGCAGTTACGGGGCAAACACAGATACGCAGTATTTT.

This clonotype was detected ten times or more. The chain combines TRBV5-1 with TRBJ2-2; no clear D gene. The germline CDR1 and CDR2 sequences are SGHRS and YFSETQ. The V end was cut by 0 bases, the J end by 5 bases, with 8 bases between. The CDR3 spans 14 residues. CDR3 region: CASSLASRTGELFF. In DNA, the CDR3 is TGCGCCAGCAGCTTGGCCTCGCGAACCGGGGAGCTGTTTTTT.

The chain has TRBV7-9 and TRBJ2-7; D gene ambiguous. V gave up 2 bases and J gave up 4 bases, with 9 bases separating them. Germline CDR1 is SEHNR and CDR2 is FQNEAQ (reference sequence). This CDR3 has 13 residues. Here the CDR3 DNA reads TGTGCCAGCAGCTTATCGACGGGTTACGAGCAGTACTTC. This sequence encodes CASSLSTGYEQYF.

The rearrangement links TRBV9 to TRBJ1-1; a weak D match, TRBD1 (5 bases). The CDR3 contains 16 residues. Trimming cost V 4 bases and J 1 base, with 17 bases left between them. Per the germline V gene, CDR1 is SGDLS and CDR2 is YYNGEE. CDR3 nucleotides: TGTGCCAGCAGCCGTGGCCAGGGACTTCGGAACACTGAAGCTTTCTTT. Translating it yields CASSRGQGLRNTEAFF. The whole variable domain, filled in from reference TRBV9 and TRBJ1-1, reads DSGVTQTPKHLITATGQRVTLRCSPRSGDLSVYWYQQSLDQGLQFLIQYYNGEERAKGNILERFSAQQFPDLHSELNLSSLELGDSALYFCASSRGQGLRNTEAFFGQGTRLTVV.

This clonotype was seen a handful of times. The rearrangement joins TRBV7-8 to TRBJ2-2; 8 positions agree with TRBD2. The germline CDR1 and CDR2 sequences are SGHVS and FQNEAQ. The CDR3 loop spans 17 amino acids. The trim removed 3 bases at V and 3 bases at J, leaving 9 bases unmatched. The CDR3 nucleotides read TGTGCCAGCAGCTTGTTAGCGGGGAGCCTGGACACCGGGGAGCTGTTTTTT. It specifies CASSLLAGSLDTGELFF.

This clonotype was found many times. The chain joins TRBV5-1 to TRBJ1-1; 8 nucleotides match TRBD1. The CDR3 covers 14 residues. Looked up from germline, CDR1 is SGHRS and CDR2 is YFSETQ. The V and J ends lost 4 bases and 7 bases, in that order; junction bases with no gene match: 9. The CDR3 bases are TGCGCCAGCAGCGCCTCGGGACAGGCGATTGAAGCTTTCTTT. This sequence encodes CASSASGQAIEAFF.

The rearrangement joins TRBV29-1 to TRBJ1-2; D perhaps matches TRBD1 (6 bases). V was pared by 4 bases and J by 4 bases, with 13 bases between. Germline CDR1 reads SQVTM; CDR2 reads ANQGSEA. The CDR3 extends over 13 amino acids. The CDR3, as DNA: TGCAGCGTTGTGGAGGGCAGGGGCTATGGCTACACCTTC. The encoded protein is CSVVEGRGYGYTF.

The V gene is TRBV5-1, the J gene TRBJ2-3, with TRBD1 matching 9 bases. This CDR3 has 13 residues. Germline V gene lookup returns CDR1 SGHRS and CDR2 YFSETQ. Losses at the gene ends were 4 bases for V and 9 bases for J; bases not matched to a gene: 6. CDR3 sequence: CASSGQGKGTQYF. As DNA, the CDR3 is TGCGCCAGCAGCGGACAGGGGAAGGGGACGCAGTATTTT.

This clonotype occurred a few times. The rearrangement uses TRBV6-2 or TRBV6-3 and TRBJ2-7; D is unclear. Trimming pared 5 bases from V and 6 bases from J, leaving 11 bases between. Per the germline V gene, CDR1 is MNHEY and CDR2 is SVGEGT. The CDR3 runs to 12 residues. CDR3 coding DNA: TGTGCCAGCAGTGGACCGTACAGCGAGCAGTACTTC. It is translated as CASSGPYSEQYF.